The clone carrying this T cell receptor beta chain was seen at least ten times. Its antigen remains unidentified. V was clipped by 0 bases and J by 4 bases; unmatched bases: 5. Germline assignment: CDR1 SGDLS and CDR2 YYNGEE. The CDR3 loop spans 15 amino acids. The entry originates in a study of T cells in Graves' hyperthyroidism and ophthalmopathy. General study points: By a 13 V-J model, ophthalmopathy was set apart from stable hyperthyroidism.

What was amplified from RNA transcripts were TCR beta CDR3 regions. A set of HTBI primers served as the primers for a first-round RT-PCR of the TCR CDR3. Via MiXCR, TCRdb re-called the multiplex PCR reads, giving one row per CDR3 protein. The table includes about 660,000 distinct CDR3 sequences, roughly 45% detected once. Uncontrolled infection, other autoimmune disease, pregnancy and lactation each barred patients from inclusion. In making diagnoses, clinical symptoms, serum thyroxine and TRAb, thyroid ultrasound and orbital computed tomography were all used. Sequenced sample: peripheral blood or thyroid tissue (not recorded which). The receptor's source is an adult man with Graves' disease, either hyperthyroidism or ophthalmopathy (not recorded which). The chain employs TRBV9 and TRBJ1-2, with TRBD1 matching over 8 bases. The CDR3 here is CASSVGTGSAYGYTF. CDR3 in DNA: TGTGCCAGCAGCGTAGGGACAGGGTCTGCCTATGGCTACACCTTC.